The subject of this entry is one T cell receptor beta chain. This specimen belongs to a study of shared clonotypes between healthy human individuals. The naive CD8 population came from CD45RO-negative cells selected for CCR7, without terminally differentiated effector memory CD45RA+ cells. CDR1 is SGHRS and CDR2 is YFSETQ in the germline V gene. This CDR3 is built from 14 residues. J gave up 2 bases and V 4 bases, and 4 bases lay outside the gene matches. An assay was performed, and its level was deep. Assay: immunoSEQ multiplex PCR; the TCRdb copy retains only in-frame clones and omits some. The sample has some 2.1 million clones, roughly 95% seen once.

Specimen: naive CD8+ T cells from PBMCs. This clonotype originated in a man in his late teens or twenties in good health. Some clones in this sample may be carry-over from other donors' samples. The gene calls are TRBV5-1 and TRBJ2-7; the match to TRBD2 covers 9 bases. DNA for the CDR3: TGCGCCAGCAGCCCAGCGGGAGGTGCCTACGAGCAGTACTTC. Translating it yields CASSPAGGAYEQYF.